This record covers a single TCR beta chain. These data are taken from a study of T cells in Graves' hyperthyroidism and ophthalmopathy. Template material for amplifying TCR beta CDR3 regions consisted of RNA transcripts. Using the HTBI primer set, a first-round RT-PCR was run on the TCR CDR3. TCRdb re-derived calls from the multiplex PCR reads in MiXCR, one entry per CDR3 protein. The table has around 400,000 distinct CDR3 sequences, roughly 13% seen once. In germline, CDR1 is DFQATT, CDR2 SNEGSKA (reference sequence). V dropped 4 bases and J dropped 10 bases, with 14 bases sitting between them. This CDR3 has 13 amino acids.

This sequence was found in a woman aged 18-30 years with Graves' hyperthyroidism. The chain is built from TRBV20-1 and TRBJ2-6; D is unclear. Material for sequencing was blood. CDR3 protein: CSAKSAARNVLTF. In DNA form, the CDR3 reads TGCAGTGCTAAATCGGCAGCAAGGAACGTCCTGACTTTC.